Shown below are 21 T cell receptor beta chains from a single sample sequenced in a study of cytomegalovirus exposure and HLA in healthy donors. Sequencing was performed with immunoSEQ multiplex PCR; in TCRdb, only in-frame clones are kept and a portion is missing. The repertoire consists of over 200,000 clones, with roughly 83% occurring once and the leading ten covering roughly 5.5%. What was sequenced was PBMCs. These TCRs come from a woman between 18 and 29 years old in good health and CMV-seronegative.

The chain couples TRBV15 to TRBJ2-5; D might be TRBD1 (6 bases). Germline CDR1 LNHNV, CDR2 YYDKDF (reference sequence). Trimming cost V 3 bases and J 2 bases, with 13 bases left between them. CDR3 length: 15 amino acids. In DNA form, the CDR3 reads TGTGCCACCAGCAGGAACACAGGGAGACAAGAGACCCAGTACTTC. Protein sequence: CATSRNTGRQETQYF.

The chain uses TRBV30 and TRBJ1-2, with D uncertain. Deletions cut 3 bases from V and 5 bases from J, with 16 bases between. Germline assignment: CDR1 GTSNPN and CDR2 SVGIG (reference sequence). The length of the CDR3 is 14 residues. CDR3 bases: TGTGCCTGGAGCTCCGGGCGGAGGTTATATGGCTACACCTTC. It yields the protein CAWSSGRRLYGYTF.

CDR3 protein: CASGSAGLAAYEQYF. As DNA, the CDR3 is TGTGCTAGTGGTTCCGCGGGACTAGCGGCTTACGAGCAGTACTTC. V usage is TRBV12-5 and J usage is TRBJ2-7; 11 nucleotides match TRBD2. The germline V gene encodes CDR1 LGHNT and CDR2 FRNRAP. Trimming cost V 4 bases and J 4 bases; bases outside gene matches: 6. This CDR3 is built from 15 residues.

In its sample, this clone was seen a few times. This chain uses TRBV7-8 with TRBJ2-7; the match to TRBD1 covers 7 bases. The CDR3 sequence is 12 residues long. The trim removed 3 bases at V and 4 bases at J, leaving 0 bases unmatched. CDR1 is SGHVS, CDR2 FQNEAQ, per germline. The CDR3 nucleotides read TGTGCCAGCAGCTTGACAGGGTACGAGCAGTACTTC. The encoded protein is CASSLTGYEQYF.

The chain combines TRBV28 with TRBJ1-2, with TRBD1 matching 8 bases. Germline CDR1 reads MDHEN; CDR2 reads SYDVKM. V lost 8 bases to trimming and J lost 0 bases; unmatched junction nucleotides: 8. The CDR3 contains 15 residues. CDR3 protein: CASGWDRSPNYGYTF. For the CDR3, the DNA is TGTGCCAGCGGTTGGGACAGGTCACCTAACTATGGCTACACCTTC.

This chain connects TRBV28 to TRBJ1-5, with D maybe TRBD1 (5 bases). Trimming stripped 2 bases from V and 4 bases from J, with 15 bases between. Germline V gene data show CDR1 as MDHEN and CDR2 as SYDVKM. The CDR3 loop spans 16 amino acids. CDR3 nucleotide sequence: TGTGCCAGCAGTTTAAGCACAGGCCTGGGGAATCAGCCCCAGCATTTT. Amino acids: CASSLSTGLGNQPQHF. The whole variable domain, remainder taken from reference TRBV28 and TRBJ1-5, is DVKVTQSSRYLVKRTGEKVFLECVQDMDHENMFWYRQDPGLGLRLIYFSYDVKMKEKGDIPEGYSVSREKKERFSLILESASTNQTSMYLCASSLSTGLGNQPQHFGDGTRLSIL.

This sequence joins TRBV5-1 and TRBJ2-1; the D gene is possibly TRBD1 (6 bases). The germline V gene has CDR1 SGHRS and CDR2 YFSETQ. Between the trimmed V and J ends, which lost 4 bases and 4 bases, there was a span of 12 bases. CDR3 length equals 14 residues. This CDR3 reads CASSAATGYNEQFF. CDR3 nucleotide sequence: TGCGCCAGCAGCGCGGCGACAGGATACAATGAGCAGTTCTTC.

V is TRBV7-9 and J is TRBJ2-2; unclear D gene. Trimming stripped 5 bases from V and 3 bases from J, with 10 bases between. The CDR3 spans 14 residues. Germline CDR1 is SEHNR and CDR2 is FQNEAQ (reference sequence). The CDR3: CASSQISDTGELFF. CDR3 sequence (DNA): TGTGCCAGCAGCCAAATAAGTGACACCGGGGAGCTGTTTTTT.

The V call is TRBV27, the J call TRBJ2-1, with TRBD2 matching over 8 bases. With V trimmed by 8 bases and J by 0 bases, 3 bases remained unmatched. This CDR3 has 14 residues. The germline V gene encodes CDR1 MNHEY and CDR2 SMNVEV (reference sequence). The CDR3, as DNA: TGTGCCAGCGGGCTAGCGGGCTCCTACAATGAGCAGTTCTTC. Translated: CASGLAGSYNEQFF.

The rearrangement joins TRBV28 to TRBJ1-2, with D uncertain. Germline values: CDR1 MDHEN, CDR2 SYDVKM. The CDR3 is 13 residues long. Trimming shortened V by 8 bases and J by 2 bases, and 12 bases separated the two germline ends. The CDR3 DNA is TGTGCCAGCTACAGCCGCACGAACTATGGCTACACCTTC. The encoded protein is CASYSRTNYGYTF.

The J gene is TRBJ2-7, the V gene TRBV5-1; TRBD1 matches at 7 bases. Trimming took 2 bases from V and 0 from J; bases not matched to a gene: 5. The CDR3 contains 15 residues. CDR1 and CDR2 from the germline V gene are SGHRS and YFSETQ. The CDR3 bases are TGCGCCAGCAGCTTCGCCGGGACAGCCTCCTACGAGCAGTACTTC. The encoded protein is CASSFAGTASYEQYF. The full variable domain, rest sourced from reference TRBV5-1 and TRBJ2-7, is KAGVTQTPRYLIKTRGQQVTLSCSPISGHRSVSWYQQTPGQGLQFLFEYFSETQRNKGNFPGRFSGRQFSNSRSEMNVSTLELGDSALYLCASSFAGTASYEQYFGPGTRLTVT.

The chain has TRBV5-6 and TRBJ2-3; D not resolved. V lost 0 bases to trimming and J lost 7 bases, with 12 bases between them. This CDR3 region has 14 residues. Germline CDR1 is SGHDT and CDR2 is YYEEEE. The CDR3: CASSLVPQSNTQYF. CDR3 bases: TGTGCCAGCAGCTTGGTCCCCCAAAGTAATACGCAGTATTTT.

The V gene is TRBV7-2, the J gene TRBJ2-5; TRBD2 is a possible D gene (6 bases). Trimming took off 5 bases at V and 5 bases at J, with 15 bases between the two ends. There are 14 residues in the CDR3. CDR1 is SGHTA, CDR2 FQGNSA, per germline. CDR3 nucleotide sequence: TGTGCCAGCAGCGGCCGGAGGGCCATCGAGACCCAGTACTTC. Translation: CASSGRRAIETQYF.

This chain joins TRBV5-1 and TRBJ2-2; perhaps TRBD1 as D (5 bases). The CDR3 extends over 15 amino acids. Deletions cut 3 bases from V and 3 bases from J, with 12 bases between. Per germline, CDR1 SGHRS and CDR2 YFSETQ. Here the CDR3 DNA reads TGCGCCAGCAGCTCCAGGGTCGCGGACACCGGGGAGCTGTTTTTT. It is translated as CASSSRVADTGELFF. Full variable domain (remainder filled in from reference TRBV5-1 and TRBJ2-2): KAGVTQTPRYLIKTRGQQVTLSCSPISGHRSVSWYQQTPGQGLQFLFEYFSETQRNKGNFPGRFSGRQFSNSRSEMNVSTLELGDSALYLCASSSRVADTGELFFGEGSRLTVL.

Comment on this clone: The junction departs from the called germline gene at one end, perhaps through a read error. The chain recombines TRBV4-1 with TRBJ1-1; D is uncertain. The CDR3 covers 15 residues. Germline V CDR1 and CDR2: MGHRA, YSYEKL. The CDR3 region has the DNA TGCGCCAGCAGCCCCATACAGACCGGCCCCACTGGAGCTTTCTTT. It is translated as CASSPIQTGPTGAFF.

This chain connects TRBV25-1 to TRBJ1-4, with a weak D call TRBD1 (5 bases). Per the germline V gene, CDR1 is MGHDK and CDR2 is SYGVNS. Trimming removed 6 bases from V and 7 bases from J, with 15 bases in between. This CDR3 is built from 14 residues. The CDR3 nucleotides are TGTGCCAGCAGGGGACCGGCGGGGGGTGAAAAACTGTTTTTT. It encodes CASRGPAGGEKLFF.

The chain carries TRBV4-1 and TRBJ1-5, with D possibly matching TRBD1 (6 bases). The CDR3 is 16 amino acids. The germline V gene encodes CDR1 MGHRA and CDR2 YSYEKL. Between the trimmed V and J ends, which lost 2 bases and 4 bases, there was a span of 15 bases. In nucleotides, the CDR3 is TGCGCCAGCAGCCAAAGGACAGATATCGAAAATCAGCCCCAGCATTTT. Amino acids: CASSQRTDIENQPQHF.

The chain combines TRBV30 with TRBJ2-1; D gene ambiguous. This CDR3 contains 14 residues. V was trimmed by 3 bases and J by 0 bases, leaving 9 bases between them. From germline, CDR1 is GTSNPN and CDR2 SVGIG (reference sequence). CDR3 sequence: CAWRRLSSYNEQFF. The CDR3 bases are TGTGCCTGGAGAAGACTCAGCTCCTACAATGAGCAGTTCTTC.

The genes are TRBV14 and TRBJ1-1; 7 nucleotides align to TRBD1. The CDR3 is made up of 13 amino acids. Germline V gene data show CDR1 as SGHDN and CDR2 as FVKESK. With 0 bases clipped from V and 10 bases from J, the junction kept 5 bases outside the gene matches. The CDR3, as DNA: TGTGCCAGCAGCCAAGACAGACAGGGAGCAGCTTTCTTT. Translating it yields CASSQDRQGAAFF.

The chain has TRBV28 and TRBJ1-5, with D tentatively TRBD1 (5 bases). Per germline, CDR1 MDHEN and CDR2 SYDVKM. The CDR3 contains 15 residues. Trimming shortened V by 3 bases and J by 2 bases, and 11 bases separated the two germline ends. The CDR3, as DNA: TGTGCCAGCAGTTTGGGCAGGGTCGGCAATCAGCCCCAGCATTTT. Its translation is CASSLGRVGNQPQHF.

A single count supports this clone. The chain is built from TRBV7-8 and TRBJ2-7; 8 bases agree with TRBD1. Germline V gene data show CDR1 as SGHVS and CDR2 as FQNEAQ. The length of the CDR3 is 19 residues. V dropped 3 bases and J dropped 4; count of bases not matched to a gene: 20. The CDR3 DNA is TGTGCCAGCAGCTTGCCAACCAGGGGGCCCGAAAATTCTCCTTACGAGCAGTACTTC. Its translation: CASSLPTRGPENSPYEQYF.